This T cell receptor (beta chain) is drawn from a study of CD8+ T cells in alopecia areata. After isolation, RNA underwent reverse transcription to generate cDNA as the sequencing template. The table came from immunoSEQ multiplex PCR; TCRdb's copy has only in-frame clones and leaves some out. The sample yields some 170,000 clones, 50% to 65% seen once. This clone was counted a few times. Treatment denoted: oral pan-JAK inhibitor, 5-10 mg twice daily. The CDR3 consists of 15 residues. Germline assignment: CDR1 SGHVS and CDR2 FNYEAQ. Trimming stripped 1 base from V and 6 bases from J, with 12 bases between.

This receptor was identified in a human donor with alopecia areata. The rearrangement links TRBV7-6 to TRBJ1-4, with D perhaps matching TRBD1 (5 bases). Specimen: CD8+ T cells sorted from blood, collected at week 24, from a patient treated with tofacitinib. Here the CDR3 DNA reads TGTGCCAGCAGCTTAGGGCGGGGGAAGGATGAAAAACTGTTTTTT. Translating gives CASSLGRGKDEKLFF.